The T cell receptor beta chain under discussion was sequenced for a study of blood T cell repertoires in COVID-19. Study-level background: Whether acute or convalescent, the COVID-19 samples came from the United States, Italy and Spain. From T cells, B-cell-depleted T cells, or PBMCs came the material, which was cDNA or gDNA.

This CDR3 is built from 12 residues. Germline V gene sequence: CDR1 MDHEN, CDR2 SYDVKM. Trimming took off 10 bases at V and 7 bases at J, with 16 bases between the two ends. Individuals drawn from around 24 US areas were roughly 18 to 89 years old. Cohorts were assigned according to the clinical history that participants reported. TCRdb's table, derived via immunoSEQ multiplex PCR, lists solely in-frame clones and lacks some. The sample lists roughly 400,000 clones, around 91% occurring once. The TCR comes from a man between 18 and 29 years old who had recovered from COVID-19. The sample comprised PBMCs or T cells enriched from blood (not recorded which). The chain recombines TRBV28 with TRBJ1-1; D gene ambiguous. CDR3 bases: TGTGCCACCTCTGTACTTGTTAGTGAAGCTTTCTTT. Residues: CATSVLVSEAFF.